The 13 T cell receptor beta chains presented below share a single source sample, sequenced in a study of T cell repertoires in cytomegalovirus infection. TCRdb processed the reads anew with MiXCR; each CDR3 protein has one entry. In the table there are approximately 770,000 distinct CDR3 sequences, under 35% of which are singletons. Antigens of these TCRs are unknown. The source was cultured CD8+ T cells from PBMCs, collected from culture after CMV antigen stimulation. These TCRs come from a human donor in good health (CMV status not recorded). Some clones in this sample may be carry-over from other donors' samples.

The rearrangement uses TRBV20-1 and TRBJ2-7; D remains unclear. This CDR3 region has 12 residues. Trimming took 7 bases from V and 1 from J, leaving 11 bases between them. In germline, CDR1 is DFQATT, CDR2 SNEGSKA (reference sequence). The CDR3 region has the DNA TGCAGTGGACCCGGTCCTTCCTACGAGCAGTACGTC. Protein: CSGPGPSYEQYV.

There are a few counts of this clonotype. This chain joins TRBV2 and TRBJ1-1; no firm D call. The germline V and J ends were trimmed by 10 bases and 7 bases, with 10 bases remaining between them. Germline assignment: CDR1 SNHLY and CDR2 FYNNEI. CDR3 length: 10 amino acids. The CDR3 is CATQRGEAFF. DNA for the CDR3: TGTGCCACCCAACGCGGTGAAGCTTTCTTT.

The V call is TRBV7-8, the J call TRBJ2-1, with TRBD1 identical over 9 bases. CDR1 is SGHVS, CDR2 FQNEAQ, per germline. Trimming took 3 bases from V and 8 from J; bases not matched to a gene: 5. CDR3 size: 14 residues. The CDR3 region is CASSFQGQGYEQFF. CDR3 nucleotide sequence: TGTGCCAGCAGCTTCCAGGGACAGGGCTATGAGCAGTTCTTC.

This clonotype was observed at least ten times. The V and J genes are TRBV7-2 and TRBJ2-1; 13 bases are shared with TRBD2. This CDR3 spans 17 amino acids. The J segment lost 14 bases and the V segment lost 0 bases, leaving 13 bases of the junction unmatched. Germline V CDR1 and CDR2: SGHTA, FQGNSA. The CDR3 here is CASSLAIDRLAGGPKFF. In DNA, the CDR3 is TGTGCCAGCAGCTTAGCCATAGATAGACTAGCGGGGGGTCCTAAGTTCTTC.

This clonotype was observed a few times. The rearrangement uses TRBV6-1 and TRBJ2-7; tentatively, D is TRBD1 or TRBD2 (5 bases each). Germline V gene data show CDR1 as MNHNS and CDR2 as SASEGT. This CDR3 is built from 15 residues. The germline V and J ends were trimmed by 2 bases and 4 bases, with 15 bases remaining between them. The CDR3 DNA follows: TGTGCCAGCAGTGAATGGGGGATCCTCCAGTACGAGCAGTACGTC. As protein: CASSEWGILQYEQYV.

The CDR3 loop is CASSYPGERDTEAFF. The CDR3 bases are TGTGCCAGCAGTTACCCCGGGGAAAGGGACACTGAAGCTTTCTTT. The rearrangement uses TRBV6-6 and TRBJ1-1; D is unresolved. The CDR3 spans 15 residues. With 2 bases removed from V and 3 bases from J, the gap between germline ends came to 13 bases. Germline V gene sequence: CDR1 MNHNY, CDR2 SVGAGI (reference sequence).

The chain employs TRBV3-1 and TRBJ1-1, with 10 bases fitting TRBD1. Germline V gene data show CDR1 as LGHDT and CDR2 as YNNKEL (reference sequence). The CDR3 spans 17 residues. The V and J ends lost 4 bases and 2 bases, in that order; junction bases with no gene match: 10. This chain's CDR3 is CASSPAGQGMKNTEAFF. CDR3 sequence (DNA): TGTGCCAGCAGCCCCGCGGGACAGGGGATGAAAAACACTGAAGCTTTCTTT.

V and J are TRBV6-1 and TRBJ2-5; D call uncertain. CDR1 and CDR2 from the germline V gene are MNHNS and SASEGT. The CDR3 sequence is 13 residues long. V lost 0 bases, J lost 5 bases, and 7 bases lay in between. CDR3 in amino acids: CASSEARSETQYF. The CDR3 nucleotides are TGTGCCAGCAGTGAAGCGCGTTCCGAGACCCAGTACTTC.

The CDR3 is CASSNDLGTGAYNEQFF. The DNA of the CDR3 is TGTGCCAGCAGTAACGATTTAGGGACAGGGGCCTACAATGAGCAGTTCTTC. V usage is TRBV12-3 or TRBV12-4 and J usage is TRBJ2-1; TRBD1 matches at 10 bases. The V gene end was trimmed by 5 bases and the J gene end by 2 bases; junction bases not matched to a gene: 9. CDR3 length equals 17 residues.

This clonotype was counted a few times. This chain connects TRBV12-3 or TRBV12-4 to TRBJ1-1, with unresolved D. Trimming pared 5 bases from V and 1 base from J, leaving 11 bases between. The CDR3 totals 14 residues. As DNA, the CDR3 is TGTGCCAGCAGTCCCGCCCGCGGGAACACTGAAGCTTTCTTT. It translates to CASSPARGNTEAFF.

The chain combines TRBV5-4 with TRBJ2-7, with 9 positions matching TRBD2. The J segment lost 5 bases and the V segment lost 4 bases, leaving 7 bases of the junction unmatched. The CDR3 spans 14 residues. Looked up from germline, CDR1 is SGHNT and CDR2 is YYREEE (reference sequence). The CDR3 protein is CASSAGTSFHEQYV. In DNA form, the CDR3 reads TGTGCCAGCAGCGCCGGGACTAGCTTCCACGAGCAGTACGTC.

The CDR3 region has the DNA TGTGCCAGCAGTTACGATGGCCTGACTAGCGTGAGCCACGAGCAGTACGTC. This sequence encodes CASSYDGLTSVSHEQYV. This chain connects TRBV6-6 to TRBJ2-7, with 8 bases identical to TRBD2. V gave up 2 bases and J gave up 5 bases; unmatched junction bases: 14. In germline, CDR1 is MNHNY, CDR2 SVGAGI (reference sequence). The CDR3 runs 17 residues.

The chain uses TRBV27 and TRBJ2-6; D gene uncertain. The CDR3 has 17 residues. The germline gives CDR1 MNHEY, CDR2 SMNVEV (reference sequence). The V gene lost 1 base and the J gene lost 0 bases, with 10 bases spanning the gap. CDR3 loop: CASSLYSLRSGANVLTF. The CDR3 bases are TGTGCCAGCAGTTTATACAGTCTCCGCTCTGGGGCCAACGTCCTGACTTTC.